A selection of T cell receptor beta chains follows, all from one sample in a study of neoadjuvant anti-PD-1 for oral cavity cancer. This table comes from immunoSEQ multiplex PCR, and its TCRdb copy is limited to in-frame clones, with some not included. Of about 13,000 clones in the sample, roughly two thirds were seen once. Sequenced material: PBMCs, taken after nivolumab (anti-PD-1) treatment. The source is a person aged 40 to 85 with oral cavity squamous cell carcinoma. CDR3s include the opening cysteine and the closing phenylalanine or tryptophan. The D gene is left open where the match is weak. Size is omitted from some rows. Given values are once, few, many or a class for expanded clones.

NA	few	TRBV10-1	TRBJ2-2	TGCGCCAGCAAAAGCGCGAACACCGGGGAGCTGTTTTTT	CASKSANTGELFF
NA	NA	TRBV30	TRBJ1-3	TGTGCCTGGAGTTCCCACCAGACGGCTGGAAACACCATATATTTT	CAWSSHQTAGNTIYF
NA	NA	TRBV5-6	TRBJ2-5	TGTGCCAGCACCGATGAAAACGGGGATCAAGAGACCCAGTACTTC	CASTDENGDQETQYF
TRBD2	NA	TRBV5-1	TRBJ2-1	TGCGCCAGCAGCCTTCTGGGACTAGGGTTCAATGAGCAGTTCTTC	CASSLLGLGFNEQFF
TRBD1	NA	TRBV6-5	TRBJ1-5	TGTGCCAGCAGTTCAGGGGGGGCTGGACAGCCCCAGCATTTT	CASSSGGAGQPQHF
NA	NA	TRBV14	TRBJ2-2	TGTGCCAGCAGCCGGGGCAGCACCGGGGAGCTGTTTTTT	CASSRGSTGELFF
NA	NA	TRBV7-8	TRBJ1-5	TGTGCCAGCAGCCCCGTAGGGGGCAATCAGCCCCAGCATTTT	CASSPVGGNQPQHF
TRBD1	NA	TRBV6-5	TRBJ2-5	TGTGCTACGGCCTTAGGACAGGGGGGGAAAGAGACCCAGTACTTC	CATALGQGGKETQYF
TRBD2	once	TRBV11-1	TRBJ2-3	TGTGCCAGCAGCCTGGCGGGACTAAGCACAGATACGCAGTATTTT	CASSLAGLSTDTQYF
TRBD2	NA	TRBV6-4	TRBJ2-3	TGTGCCAGCAGTGAAGCGGGAGGCACAGATACGCAGTATTTT	CASSEAGGTDTQYF
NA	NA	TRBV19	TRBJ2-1	TGTGCCAGTAGTATAATGGCAGGGGACCAACTCAATGAGCAGTTCTTC	CASSIMAGDQLNEQFF
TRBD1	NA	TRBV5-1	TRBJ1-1	TGCGCCAGCAGCTTGTCCCCCGGACAGGCGACTGAAGCTTTCTTT	CASSLSPGQATEAFF
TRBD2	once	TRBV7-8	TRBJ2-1	TGTGCCAGCAGCTCCACCCCGGGACTAGCGAGATACAATGAGCAGTTCTTC	CASSSTPGLARYNEQFF
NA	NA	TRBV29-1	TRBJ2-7	TGCAGCGTTGTAGTGGGCTACGAGCAGTACTTC	CSVVVGYEQYF
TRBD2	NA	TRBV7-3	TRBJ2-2	TGTGCCAGCAGCTTAAAGGGCCCGGGACTAGTCCGCACCGGGGAGCTGTTTTTT	CASSLKGPGLVRTGELFF
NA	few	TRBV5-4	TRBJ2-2	TGTGCCAGCAGCAGAGACTCCGGGGGCACCGGGGAGCTGTTTTTT	CASSRDSGGTGELFF
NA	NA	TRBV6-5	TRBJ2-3	TGTGCCAGCAGTACCCTAGGGGGTTCGGCAGATACGCAGTATTTT	CASSTLGGSADTQYF
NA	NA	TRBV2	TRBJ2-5	TGTGCCAGCAGGGCTCGAGAGGCGGGACTGGGGGAGACCCAGTACTTC	CASRAREAGLGETQYF
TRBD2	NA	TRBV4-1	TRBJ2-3	TGCGCCAGCAGCCCCATTAGCGGGAGGGCCGGGGCAGATACGCAGTATTTT	CASSPISGRAGADTQYF
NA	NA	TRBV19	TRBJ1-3	TGTGCCAGTATCCTCTCCGGAGGGTACAGCTCTGGAAACACCATATATTTT	CASILSGGYSSGNTIYF
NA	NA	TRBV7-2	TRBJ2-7	TGTGCCAGCAGCTTAGTCGGGCAGGGGGGCTACGAGCAGTACTTC	CASSLVGQGGYEQYF
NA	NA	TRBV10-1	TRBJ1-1	TGCGCCAGCAGTGAGTCGACGAGCTCACACCCGAACACTGAAGCTTTCTTT	CASSESTSSHPNTEAFF
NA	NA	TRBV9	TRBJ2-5	TGTGCCAGCAGCGTAGGTGGAGGGGTGGAGACCCAGTACTTC	CASSVGGGVETQYF
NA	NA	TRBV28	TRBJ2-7	TGTGCCAGCAGCCGCTCCTTACTAGCTGCGTACGAGCAGTACTTC	CASSRSLLAAYEQYF